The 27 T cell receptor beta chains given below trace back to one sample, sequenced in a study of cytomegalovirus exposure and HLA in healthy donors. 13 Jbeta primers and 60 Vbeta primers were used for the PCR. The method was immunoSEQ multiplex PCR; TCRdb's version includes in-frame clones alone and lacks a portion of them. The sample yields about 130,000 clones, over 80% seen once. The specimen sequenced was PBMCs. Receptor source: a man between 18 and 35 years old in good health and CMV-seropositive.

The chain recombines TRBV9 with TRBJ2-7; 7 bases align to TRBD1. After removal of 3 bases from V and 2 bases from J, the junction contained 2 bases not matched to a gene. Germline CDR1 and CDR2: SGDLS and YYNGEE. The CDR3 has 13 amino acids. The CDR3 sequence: CASSGGGPYEQYF. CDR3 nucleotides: TGTGCCAGCAGCGGAGGGGGCCCCTACGAGCAGTACTTC.

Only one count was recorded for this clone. CDR3 sequence: CASSLGQTNTEAFF. CDR3 bases: TGTGCCAGCAGCCTGGGACAGACGAACACTGAAGCTTTCTTT. The chain joins TRBV6-1 to TRBJ1-1, with TRBD1 matching 7 bases. Trimming removed 6 bases from V and 1 base from J; junction bases left unmatched: 5. The CDR3 sequence is 14 residues long. Per the germline V gene, CDR1 is MNHNS and CDR2 is SASEGT.

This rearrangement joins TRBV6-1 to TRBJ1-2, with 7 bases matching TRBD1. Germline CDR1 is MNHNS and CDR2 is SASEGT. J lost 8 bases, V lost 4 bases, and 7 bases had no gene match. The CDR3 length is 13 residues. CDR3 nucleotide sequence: TGTGCCAGCAGTGGGGGACAGTGGGAGGGCTACACCTTC. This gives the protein CASSGGQWEGYTF.

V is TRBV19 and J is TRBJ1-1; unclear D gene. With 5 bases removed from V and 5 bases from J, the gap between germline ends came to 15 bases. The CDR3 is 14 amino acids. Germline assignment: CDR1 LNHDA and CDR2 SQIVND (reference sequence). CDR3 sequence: CASSWHLEATEAFF. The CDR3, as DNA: TGTGCCAGTAGTTGGCACCTAGAAGCGACTGAAGCTTTCTTT.

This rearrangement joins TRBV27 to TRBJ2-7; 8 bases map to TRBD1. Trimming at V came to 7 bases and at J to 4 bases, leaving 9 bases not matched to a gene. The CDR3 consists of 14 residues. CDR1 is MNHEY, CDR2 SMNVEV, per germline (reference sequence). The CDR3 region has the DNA TGTGCCAGCATGGACAGGGACACTTCATACGAGCAGTACTTC. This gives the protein CASMDRDTSYEQYF.

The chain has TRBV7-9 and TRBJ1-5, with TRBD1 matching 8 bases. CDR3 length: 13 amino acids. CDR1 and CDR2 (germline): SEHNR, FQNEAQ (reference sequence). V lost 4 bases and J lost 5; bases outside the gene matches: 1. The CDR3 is CASSSGQDQPQHF. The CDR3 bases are TGTGCCAGCAGCTCGGGACAGGATCAGCCCCAGCATTTT.

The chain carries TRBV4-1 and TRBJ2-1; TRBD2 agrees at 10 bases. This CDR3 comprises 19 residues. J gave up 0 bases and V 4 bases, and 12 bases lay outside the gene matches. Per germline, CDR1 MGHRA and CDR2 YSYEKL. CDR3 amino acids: CASSLYLAGDSSSYNEQFF. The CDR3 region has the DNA TGCGCCAGCAGCCTATATCTAGCGGGGGATTCAAGCTCCTACAATGAGCAGTTCTTC.

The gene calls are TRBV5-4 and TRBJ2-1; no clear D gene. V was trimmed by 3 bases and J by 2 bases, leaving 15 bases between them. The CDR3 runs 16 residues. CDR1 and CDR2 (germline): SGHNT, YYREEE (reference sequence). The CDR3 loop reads CASSSGEHLPYNEQFF. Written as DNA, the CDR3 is TGTGCCAGCAGCTCCGGTGAGCATCTCCCCTACAATGAGCAGTTCTTC.

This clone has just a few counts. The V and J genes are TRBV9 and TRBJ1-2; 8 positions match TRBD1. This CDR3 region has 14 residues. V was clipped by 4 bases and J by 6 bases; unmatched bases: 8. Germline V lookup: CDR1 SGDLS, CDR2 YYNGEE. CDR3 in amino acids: CASSPGTGIDGYTF. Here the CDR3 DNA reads TGTGCCAGCAGCCCGGGGACAGGAATCGATGGCTACACCTTC.

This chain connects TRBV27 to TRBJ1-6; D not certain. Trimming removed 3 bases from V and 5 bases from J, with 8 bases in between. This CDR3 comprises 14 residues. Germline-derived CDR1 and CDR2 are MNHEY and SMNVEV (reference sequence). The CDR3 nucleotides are TGTGCCAGCAGTTTCTCACAGAATAATTCACCCCTCCACTTT. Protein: CASSFSQNNSPLHF.

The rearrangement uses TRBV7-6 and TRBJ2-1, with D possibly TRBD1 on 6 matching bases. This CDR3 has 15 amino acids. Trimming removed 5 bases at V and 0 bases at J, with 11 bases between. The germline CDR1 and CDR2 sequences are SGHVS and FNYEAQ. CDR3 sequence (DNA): TGTGCCAGCAGCCCGGACAGCAGCTCCTACAATGAGCAGTTCTTC. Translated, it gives CASSPDSSSYNEQFF.

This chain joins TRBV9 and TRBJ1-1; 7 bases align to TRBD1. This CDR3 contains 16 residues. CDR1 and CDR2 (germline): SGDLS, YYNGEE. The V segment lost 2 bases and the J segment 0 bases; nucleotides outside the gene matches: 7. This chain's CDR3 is CASSVQEGQLNTEAFF. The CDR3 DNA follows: TGTGCCAGCAGCGTCCAGGAGGGACAGCTGAACACTGAAGCTTTCTTT.

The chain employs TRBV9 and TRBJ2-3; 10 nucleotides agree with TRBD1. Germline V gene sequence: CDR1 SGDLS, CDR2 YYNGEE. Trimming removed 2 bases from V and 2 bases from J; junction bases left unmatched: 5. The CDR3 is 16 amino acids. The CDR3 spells CASSVSDRGHTDTQYF. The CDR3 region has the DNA TGTGCCAGCAGCGTCAGCGACAGGGGGCACACAGATACGCAGTATTTT.

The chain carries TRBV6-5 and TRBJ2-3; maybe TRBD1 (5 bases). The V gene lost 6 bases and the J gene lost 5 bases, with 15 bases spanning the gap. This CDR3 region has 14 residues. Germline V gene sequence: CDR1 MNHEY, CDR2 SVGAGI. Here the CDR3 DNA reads TGTGCCAGCAGCCCAAGGGGTGTAGGAGATACGCAGTATTTT. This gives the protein CASSPRGVGDTQYF.

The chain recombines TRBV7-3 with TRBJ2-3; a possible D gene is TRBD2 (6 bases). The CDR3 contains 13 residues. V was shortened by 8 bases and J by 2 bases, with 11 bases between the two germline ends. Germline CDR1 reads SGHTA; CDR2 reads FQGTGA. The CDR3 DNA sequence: TGTGCCAGCGGGACTCAACCCACAGATACGCAGTATTTT. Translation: CASGTQPTDTQYF.

Here the CDR3 reads CASSQETGTYEQYF. CDR3 coding DNA: TGTGCCAGCAGCCAAGAAACAGGGACATACGAGCAGTACTTC. The rearrangement joins TRBV4-2 to TRBJ2-7; D perhaps matches TRBD1 (6 bases). Germline assignment: CDR1 LGHNA and CDR2 YNFKEQ. The CDR3 length is 14 residues. The V gene lost 0 bases and the J gene lost 4 bases, with 10 bases spanning the gap.

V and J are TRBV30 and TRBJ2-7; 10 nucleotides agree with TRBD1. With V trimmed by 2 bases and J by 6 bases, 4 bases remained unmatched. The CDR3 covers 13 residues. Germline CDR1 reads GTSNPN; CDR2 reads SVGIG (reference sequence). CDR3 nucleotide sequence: TGTGCCTGGAGTTGGGGGACAGGGGTCGAGCAGTACTTC. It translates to CAWSWGTGVEQYF.

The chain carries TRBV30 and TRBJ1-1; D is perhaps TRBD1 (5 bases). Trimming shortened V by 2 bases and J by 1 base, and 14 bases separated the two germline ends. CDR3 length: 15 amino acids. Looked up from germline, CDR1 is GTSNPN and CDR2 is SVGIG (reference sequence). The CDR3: CAWSLWTQGNTEAFF. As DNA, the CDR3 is TGTGCCTGGAGTCTGTGGACCCAGGGGAACACTGAAGCTTTCTTT.

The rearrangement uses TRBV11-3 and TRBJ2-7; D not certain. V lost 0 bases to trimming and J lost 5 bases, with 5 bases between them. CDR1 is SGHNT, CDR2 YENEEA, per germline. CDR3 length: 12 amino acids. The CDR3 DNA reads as TGTGCCAGCAGCTTAGAGACTGACGAGCAGTACTTC. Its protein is CASSLETDEQYF.

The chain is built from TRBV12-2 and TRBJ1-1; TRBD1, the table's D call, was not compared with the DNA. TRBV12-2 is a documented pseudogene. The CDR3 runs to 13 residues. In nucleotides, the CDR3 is TGTGCAAGTCGCTCAAGTTGGGCCTATGAAGCTTTCTTT. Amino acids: CASRSSWAYEAFF.

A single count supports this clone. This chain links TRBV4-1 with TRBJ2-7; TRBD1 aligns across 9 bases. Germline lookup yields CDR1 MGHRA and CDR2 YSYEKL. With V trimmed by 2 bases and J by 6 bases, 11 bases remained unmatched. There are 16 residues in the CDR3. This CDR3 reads CASSQIGTGTLGEQYF. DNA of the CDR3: TGCGCCAGCAGCCAAATAGGGACAGGGACCTTGGGCGAGCAGTACTTC.

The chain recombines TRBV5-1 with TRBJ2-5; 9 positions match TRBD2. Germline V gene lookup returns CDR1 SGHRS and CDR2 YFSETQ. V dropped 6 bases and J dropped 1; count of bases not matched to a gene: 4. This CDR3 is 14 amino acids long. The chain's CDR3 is CASTSRGGQETQYF. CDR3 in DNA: TGCGCCAGCACCTCGCGGGGGGGCCAAGAGACCCAGTACTTC.

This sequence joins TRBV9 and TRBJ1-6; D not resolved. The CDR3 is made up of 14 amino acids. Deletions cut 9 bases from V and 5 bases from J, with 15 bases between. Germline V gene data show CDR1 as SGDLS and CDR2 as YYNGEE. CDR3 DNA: TGTGCCATCCCCGTCGGGATGGATAATTCACCCCTCCACTTT. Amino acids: CAIPVGMDNSPLHF.

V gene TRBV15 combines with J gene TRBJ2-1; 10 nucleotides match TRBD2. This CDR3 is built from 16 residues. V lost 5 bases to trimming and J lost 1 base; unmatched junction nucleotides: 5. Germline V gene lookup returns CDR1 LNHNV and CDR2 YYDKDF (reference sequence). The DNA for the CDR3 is TGTGCCACCAGCTTCCAAGCGGGGGGGTCCTACAATGAGCAGTTCTTC. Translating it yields CATSFQAGGSYNEQFF. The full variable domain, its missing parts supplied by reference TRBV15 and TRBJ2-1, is DAMVIQNPRYQVTQFGKPVTLSCSQTLNHNVMYWYQQKSSQAPKLLFHYYDKDFNNEADTPDNFQSRRPNTSFCFLDIRSPGLGDTAMYLCATSFQAGGSYNEQFFGPGTRLTVL.

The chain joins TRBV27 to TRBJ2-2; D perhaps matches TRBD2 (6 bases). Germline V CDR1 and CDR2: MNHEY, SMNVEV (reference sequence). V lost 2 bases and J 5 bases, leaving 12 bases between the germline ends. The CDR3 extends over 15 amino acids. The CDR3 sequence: CASSLAGRRTGELFF. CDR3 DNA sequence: TGTGCCAGCAGTTTAGCGGGGCGGAGGACCGGGGAGCTGTTTTTT.

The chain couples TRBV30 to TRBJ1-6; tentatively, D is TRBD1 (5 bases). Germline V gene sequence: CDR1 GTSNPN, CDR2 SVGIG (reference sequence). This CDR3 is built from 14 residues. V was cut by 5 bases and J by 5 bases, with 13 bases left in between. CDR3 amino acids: CAWGPGGNNSPLHF. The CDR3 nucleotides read TGTGCCTGGGGCCCGGGGGGGAATAATTCACCCCTCCACTTT.

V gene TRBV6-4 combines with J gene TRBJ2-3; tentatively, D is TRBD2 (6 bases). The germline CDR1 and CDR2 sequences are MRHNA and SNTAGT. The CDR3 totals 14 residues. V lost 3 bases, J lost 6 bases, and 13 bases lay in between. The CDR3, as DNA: TGTGCCAGCAGTGATTCTAGCGAAGGGGATACGCAGTATTTT. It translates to CASSDSSEGDTQYF.